This entry concerns a single T cell receptor (beta chain). No antigen is known for it. At one boundary the junction diverges from the germline segment, which might be a read error. The sample comes from a study of blood T cells in healthy people across ages. Combining a sample-barcoded 5' primer with a J-beta primer mix, a second PCR ran for 7 to 11 cycles. In TCRdb, the 5' RACE reads were re-called with MiXCR into one record per CDR3 protein. The sample includes a few hundred thousand distinct CDR3 sequences, 25% to 30% of them seen just once. The CDR3 contains 15 residues. In germline, CDR1 is LGHDT, CDR2 YNNKEL (reference sequence). Study observations and caveats: Getting older went along with TCR beta diversity per million T cells dropping roughly linearly. Samples with more naive T cells showed higher observed beta diversity.

This chain uses TRBV3-1 with TRBJ2-3, with 8 positions matching TRBD2. The sequenced material came from blood. This TCR came from a woman in her sixties or seventies in good health. The CDR3 is CASTPGGRPPETQYF. The CDR3 bases are TGTGCCAGCACCCCCGGCGGGAGGCCCCCAGAGACCCAGTACTTT.